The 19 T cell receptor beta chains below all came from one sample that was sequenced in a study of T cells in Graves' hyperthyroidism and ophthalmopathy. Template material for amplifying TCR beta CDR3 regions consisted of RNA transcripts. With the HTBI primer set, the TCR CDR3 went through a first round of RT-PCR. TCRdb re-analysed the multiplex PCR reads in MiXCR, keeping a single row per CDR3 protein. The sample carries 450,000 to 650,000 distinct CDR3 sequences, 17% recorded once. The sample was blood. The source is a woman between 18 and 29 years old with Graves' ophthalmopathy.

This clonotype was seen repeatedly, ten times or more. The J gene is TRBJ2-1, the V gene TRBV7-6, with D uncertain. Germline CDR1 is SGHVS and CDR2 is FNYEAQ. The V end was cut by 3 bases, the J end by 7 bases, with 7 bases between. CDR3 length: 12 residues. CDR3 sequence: CASSLIENEQFF. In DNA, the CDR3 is TGTGCCAGCAGCTTGATTGAGAATGAGCAGTTCTTC.

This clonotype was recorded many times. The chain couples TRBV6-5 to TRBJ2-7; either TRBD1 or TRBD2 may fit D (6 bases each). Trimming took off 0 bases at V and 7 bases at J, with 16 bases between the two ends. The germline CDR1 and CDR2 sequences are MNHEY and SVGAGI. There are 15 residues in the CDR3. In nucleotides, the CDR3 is TGTGCCAGCAGTTACTCATCCGGGGGCGGTTATGAGCAGTACTTC. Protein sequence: CASSYSSGGGYEQYF.

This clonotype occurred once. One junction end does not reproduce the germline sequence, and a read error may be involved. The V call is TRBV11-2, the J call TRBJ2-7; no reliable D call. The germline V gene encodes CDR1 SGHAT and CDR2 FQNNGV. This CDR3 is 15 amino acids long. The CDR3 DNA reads TGTGCCAGCAGCTTAGAGCCTAGACCACTTTACGGGCAGTACTTC. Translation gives CASSLEPRPLYGQYF. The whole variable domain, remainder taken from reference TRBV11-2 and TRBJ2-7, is EAGVAQSPRYKIIEKRQSVAFWCNPISGHATLYWYQQILGQGPKLLIQFQNNGVVDDSQLPKDRFSAERLKGVDSTLKIQPAKLEDSAVYLCASSLEPRPLYGQYFGPGTRLTVT.

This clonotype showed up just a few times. In DNA form, the CDR3 reads TGCGCCAGCAGCCAACCCCAGGACACTGAAGCTTTCTTT. As protein: CASSQPQDTEAFF. V gene TRBV4-1 combines with J gene TRBJ1-1; D unresolved. Germline lookup yields CDR1 MGHRA and CDR2 YSYEKL. The CDR3 runs 13 residues. V lost 2 bases and J lost 3, with 7 bases in between.

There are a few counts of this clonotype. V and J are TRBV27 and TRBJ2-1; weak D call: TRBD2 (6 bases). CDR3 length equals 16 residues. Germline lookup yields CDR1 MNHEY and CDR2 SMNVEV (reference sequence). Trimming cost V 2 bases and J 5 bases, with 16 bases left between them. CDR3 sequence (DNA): TGTGCCAGCAGTTTAGGGGCTAGCGCGGGTAACAATGAGCAGTTCTTC. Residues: CASSLGASAGNNEQFF.

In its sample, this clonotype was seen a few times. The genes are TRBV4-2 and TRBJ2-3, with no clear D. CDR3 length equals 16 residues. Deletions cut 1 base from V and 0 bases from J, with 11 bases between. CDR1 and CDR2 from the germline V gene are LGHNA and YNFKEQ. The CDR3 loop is CASSQGLDPSTDTQYF. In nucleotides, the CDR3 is TGTGCCAGCAGCCAAGGGCTTGATCCTAGCACAGATACGCAGTATTTT.

The CDR3 sequence: CASSAGTRDTDTQYF. The CDR3 DNA is TGTGCCAGCAGCGCCGGGACTAGGGACACAGATACGCAGTATTTT. This rearrangement joins TRBV9 to TRBJ2-3, with 8 positions matching TRBD2. The CDR3 contains 15 residues. After removal of 3 bases from V and 2 bases from J, the junction contained 5 bases not matched to a gene. Germline assignment: CDR1 SGDLS and CDR2 YYNGEE.

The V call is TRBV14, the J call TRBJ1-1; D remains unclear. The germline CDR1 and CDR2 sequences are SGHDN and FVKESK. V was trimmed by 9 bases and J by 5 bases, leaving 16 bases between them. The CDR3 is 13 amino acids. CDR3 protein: CASLPIGGTEAFF. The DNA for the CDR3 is TGTGCCAGTCTGCCGATCGGTGGGACTGAAGCTTTCTTT.

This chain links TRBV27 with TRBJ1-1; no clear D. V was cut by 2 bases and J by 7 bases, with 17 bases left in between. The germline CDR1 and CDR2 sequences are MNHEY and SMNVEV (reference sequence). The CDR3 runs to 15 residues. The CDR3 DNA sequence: TGTGCCAGCAGTTTAAATAGTGACGGCGACTTTGAAGCTTTCTTT. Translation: CASSLNSDGDFEAFF.

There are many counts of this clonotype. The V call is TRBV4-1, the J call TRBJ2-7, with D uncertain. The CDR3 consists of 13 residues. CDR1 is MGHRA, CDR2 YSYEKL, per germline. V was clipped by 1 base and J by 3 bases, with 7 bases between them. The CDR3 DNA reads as TGCGCCAGCAGCCAAGTAGGGATCTACGAGCAGTACTTC. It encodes CASSQVGIYEQYF.

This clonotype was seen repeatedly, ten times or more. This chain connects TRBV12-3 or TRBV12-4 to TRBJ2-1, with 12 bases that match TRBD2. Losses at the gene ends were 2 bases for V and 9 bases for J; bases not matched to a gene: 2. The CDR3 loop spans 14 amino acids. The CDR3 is CASSLLAGGLEQFF. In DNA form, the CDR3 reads TGTGCCAGCAGTTTACTAGCGGGGGGGCTTGAGCAGTTCTTC.

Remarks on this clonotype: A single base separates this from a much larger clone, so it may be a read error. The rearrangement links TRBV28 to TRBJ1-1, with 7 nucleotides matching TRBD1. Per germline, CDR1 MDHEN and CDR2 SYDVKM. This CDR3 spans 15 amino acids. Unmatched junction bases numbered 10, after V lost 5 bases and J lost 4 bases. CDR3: CASSLPTGVGTEAFF. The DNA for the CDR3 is TGTGCCAGCAGTCTACCCACAGGGGTCGGCACTGAAGCTTTCTTT.

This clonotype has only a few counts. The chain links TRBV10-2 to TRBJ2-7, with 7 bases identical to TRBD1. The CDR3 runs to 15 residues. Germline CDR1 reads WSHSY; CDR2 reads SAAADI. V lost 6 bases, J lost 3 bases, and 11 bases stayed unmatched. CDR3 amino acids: CASRDPTGKRYEQYF. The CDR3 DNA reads TGCGCCAGCAGGGATCCGACAGGGAAGCGCTACGAGCAGTACTTC.

For the CDR3, the DNA is TGTGCCAGCAGCTTTCCCGGGACTAGCGGTACCGGGGAGCTGTTTTTT. It encodes CASSFPGTSGTGELFF. J is TRBJ2-2 and V is TRBV7-2, with 11 bases fitting TRBD2. The V segment lost 3 bases and the J segment 5 bases; nucleotides outside the gene matches: 5. The length of the CDR3 is 16 residues. Germline loops: CDR1 SGHTA, CDR2 FQGNSA.

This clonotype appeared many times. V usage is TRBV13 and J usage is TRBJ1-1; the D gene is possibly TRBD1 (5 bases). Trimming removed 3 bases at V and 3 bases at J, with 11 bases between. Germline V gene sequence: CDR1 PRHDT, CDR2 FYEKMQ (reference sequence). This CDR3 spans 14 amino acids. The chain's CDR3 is CASSFDRPHTEAFF. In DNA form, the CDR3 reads TGTGCCAGCAGCTTCGACAGACCGCACACTGAAGCTTTCTTT.

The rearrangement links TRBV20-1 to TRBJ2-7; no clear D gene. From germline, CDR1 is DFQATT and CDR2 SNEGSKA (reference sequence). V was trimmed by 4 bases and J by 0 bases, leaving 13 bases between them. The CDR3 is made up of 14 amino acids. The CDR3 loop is CSAMLRGSSYEQYF. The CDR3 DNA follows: TGCAGTGCTATGCTTCGCGGTAGCTCCTACGAGCAGTACTTC.

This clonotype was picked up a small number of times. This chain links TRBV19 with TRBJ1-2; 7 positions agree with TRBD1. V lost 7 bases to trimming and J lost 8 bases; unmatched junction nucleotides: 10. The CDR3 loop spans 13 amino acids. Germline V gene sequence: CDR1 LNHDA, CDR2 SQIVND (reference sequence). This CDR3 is CASTARDRQGYTF. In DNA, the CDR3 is TGTGCCAGTACCGCCCGGGACAGACAGGGCTACACCTTC.

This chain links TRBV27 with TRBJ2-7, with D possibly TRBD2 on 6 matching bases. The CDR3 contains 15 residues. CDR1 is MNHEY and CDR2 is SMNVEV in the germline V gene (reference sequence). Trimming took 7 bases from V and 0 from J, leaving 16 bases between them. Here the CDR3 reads CASTPEGLNSYEQYF. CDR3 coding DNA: TGTGCCAGCACCCCGGAGGGCCTCAACTCCTACGAGCAGTACTTC.

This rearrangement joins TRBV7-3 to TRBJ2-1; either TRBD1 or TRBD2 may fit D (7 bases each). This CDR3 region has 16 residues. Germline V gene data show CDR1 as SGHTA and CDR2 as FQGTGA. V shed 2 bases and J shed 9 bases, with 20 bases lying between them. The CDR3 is CASSLAAQGGGGEQFF. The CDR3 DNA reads TGTGCCAGCAGCTTAGCTGCCCAGGGGGGCGGGGGTGAGCAGTTCTTC.